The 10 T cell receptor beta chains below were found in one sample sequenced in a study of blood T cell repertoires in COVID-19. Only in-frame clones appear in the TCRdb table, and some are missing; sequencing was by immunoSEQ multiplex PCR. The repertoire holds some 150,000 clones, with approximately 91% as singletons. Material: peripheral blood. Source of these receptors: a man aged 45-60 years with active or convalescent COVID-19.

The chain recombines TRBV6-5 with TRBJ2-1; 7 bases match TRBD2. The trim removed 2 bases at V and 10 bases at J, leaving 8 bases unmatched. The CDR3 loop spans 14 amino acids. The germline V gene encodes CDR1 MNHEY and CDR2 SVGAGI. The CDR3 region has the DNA TGTGCCAGCAGTTACGGGCTAGCGGCCGGAGAGCAGTTCTTC. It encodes CASSYGLAAGEQFF.

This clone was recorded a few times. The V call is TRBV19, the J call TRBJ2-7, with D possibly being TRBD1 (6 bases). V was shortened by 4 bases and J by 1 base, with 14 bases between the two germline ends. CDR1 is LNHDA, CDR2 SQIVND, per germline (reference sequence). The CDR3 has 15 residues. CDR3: CASSTYRERSYEQYF. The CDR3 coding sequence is TGTGCCAGTAGTACTTACAGGGAAAGGTCCTACGAGCAGTACTTC. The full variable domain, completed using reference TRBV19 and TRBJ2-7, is DGGITQSPKYLFRKEGQNVTLSCEQNLNHDAMYWYRQDPGQGLRLIYYSQIVNDFQKGDIAEGYSVSREKKESFPLTVTSAQKNPTAFYLCASSTYRERSYEQYFGPGTRLTVT.

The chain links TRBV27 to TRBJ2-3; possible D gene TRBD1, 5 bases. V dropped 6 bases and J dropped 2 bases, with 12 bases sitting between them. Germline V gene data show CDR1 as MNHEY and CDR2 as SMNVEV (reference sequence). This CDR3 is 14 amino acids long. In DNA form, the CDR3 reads TGTGCCAGCAGCCGTCAGGGTTACACAGATACGCAGTATTTT. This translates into CASSRQGYTDTQYF.

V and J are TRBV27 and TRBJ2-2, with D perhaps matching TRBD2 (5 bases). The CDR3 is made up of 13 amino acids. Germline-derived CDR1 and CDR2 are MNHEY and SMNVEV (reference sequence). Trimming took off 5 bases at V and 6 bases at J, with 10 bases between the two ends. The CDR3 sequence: CASSLKLAGELFF. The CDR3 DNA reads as TGTGCCAGCAGTCTTAAACTAGCCGGGGAGCTGTTTTTT.

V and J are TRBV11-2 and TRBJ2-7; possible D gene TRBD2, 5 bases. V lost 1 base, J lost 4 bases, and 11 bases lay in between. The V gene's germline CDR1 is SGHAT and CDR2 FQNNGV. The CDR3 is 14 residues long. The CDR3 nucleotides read TGTGCCAGCAGCTTAGGGATCTCGGGGTACGAGCAGTACTTC. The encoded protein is CASSLGISGYEQYF.

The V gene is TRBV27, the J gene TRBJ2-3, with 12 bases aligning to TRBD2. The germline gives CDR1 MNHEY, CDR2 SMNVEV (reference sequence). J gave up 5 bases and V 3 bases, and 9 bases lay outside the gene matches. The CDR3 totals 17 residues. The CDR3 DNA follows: TGTGCCAGCAGTTTCCCACGACTAGCGGGAGTGATAGATACGCAGTATTTT. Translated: CASSFPRLAGVIDTQYF.

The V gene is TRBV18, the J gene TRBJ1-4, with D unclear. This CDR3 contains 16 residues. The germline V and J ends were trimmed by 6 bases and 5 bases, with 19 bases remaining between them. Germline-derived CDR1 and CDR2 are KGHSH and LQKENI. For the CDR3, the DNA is TGTGCCAGCTCCCCGATGAAGACAAACGTAAATGAAAAACTGTTTTTT. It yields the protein CASSPMKTNVNEKLFF.

DNA of the CDR3: TGCGCCACCCAGGGAAATCTGGACACTGAAGCTTTCTTT. Translating gives CATQGNLDTEAFF. This chain links TRBV5-1 with TRBJ1-1, with D possibly TRBD1 on 5 matching bases. CDR3 length: 13 amino acids. Germline V lookup: CDR1 SGHRS, CDR2 YFSETQ. V was clipped by 9 bases and J by 3 bases, with 15 bases between them.

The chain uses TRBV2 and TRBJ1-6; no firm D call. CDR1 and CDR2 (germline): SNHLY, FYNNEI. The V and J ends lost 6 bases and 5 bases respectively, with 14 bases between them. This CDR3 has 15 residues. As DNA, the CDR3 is TGTGCCAGCAGGACGTCACAGTTCGATAATTCACCCCTCCACTTT. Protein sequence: CASRTSQFDNSPLHF. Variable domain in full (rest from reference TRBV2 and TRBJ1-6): EPEVTQTPSHQVTQMGQEVILRCVPISNHLYFYWYRQILGQKVEFLVSFYNNEISEKSEIFDDQFSVERPDGSNFTLKIRSTKLEDSAMYFCASRTSQFDNSPLHFGNGTRLTVT.

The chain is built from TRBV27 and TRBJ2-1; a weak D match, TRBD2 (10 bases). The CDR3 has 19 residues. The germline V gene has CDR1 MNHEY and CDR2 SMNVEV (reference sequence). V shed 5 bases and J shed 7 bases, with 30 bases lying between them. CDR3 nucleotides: TGTGCCAGCAGTCCCTCGACAGGGGGAGCGGGAGGGCCCAGGAATGAGCAGTTCTTC. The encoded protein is CASSPSTGGAGGPRNEQFF.